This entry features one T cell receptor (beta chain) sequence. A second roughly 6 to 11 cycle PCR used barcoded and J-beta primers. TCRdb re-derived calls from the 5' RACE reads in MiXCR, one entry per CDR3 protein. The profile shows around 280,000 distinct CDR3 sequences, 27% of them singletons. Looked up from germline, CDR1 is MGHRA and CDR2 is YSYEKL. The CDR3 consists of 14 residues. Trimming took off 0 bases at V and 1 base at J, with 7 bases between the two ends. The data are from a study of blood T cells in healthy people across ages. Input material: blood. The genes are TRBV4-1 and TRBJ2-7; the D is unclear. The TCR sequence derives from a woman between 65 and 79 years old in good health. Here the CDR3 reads CASSQDPISYEQYF. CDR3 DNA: TGCGCCAGCAGCCAAGATCCCATTTCCTACGAGCAGTACTTC.